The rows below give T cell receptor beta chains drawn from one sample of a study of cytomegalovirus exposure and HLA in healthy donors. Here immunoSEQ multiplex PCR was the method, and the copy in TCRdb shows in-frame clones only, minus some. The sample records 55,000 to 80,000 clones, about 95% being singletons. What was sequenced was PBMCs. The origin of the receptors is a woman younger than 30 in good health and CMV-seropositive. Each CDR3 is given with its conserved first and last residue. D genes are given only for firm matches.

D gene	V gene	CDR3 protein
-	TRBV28	CASSPPKASPDTQYF
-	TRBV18	CASSPSSGANVLTF
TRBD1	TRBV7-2	CASSLTGTRYEQYF
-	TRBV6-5	CASSQDTNYGYTF
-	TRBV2	CASSRPGGNTIYF
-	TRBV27	CASSFAPGVDRNTEAFF
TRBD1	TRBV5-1	CASTTTGGYEQYF
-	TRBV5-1	CASTRGGERYTEAFF
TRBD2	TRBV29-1	CSAGGGLGLSDTQYF
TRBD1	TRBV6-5	CASSYSWDSYF
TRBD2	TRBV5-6	CASSLDARRGAWETQYF
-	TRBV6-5	CASSYGREETQYF
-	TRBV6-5	CASSPQKNTEAFF
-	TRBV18	CASSPKEKLFF
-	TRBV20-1	CSAFGNEKLFF
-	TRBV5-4	CASSSILVTGSDGYTF
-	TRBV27	CASRIQGGTEAFF
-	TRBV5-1	CASSQGGANTDTQYF
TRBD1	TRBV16	CASSSRMTGDPSGNTIYF
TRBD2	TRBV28	CANPRDYPGEQYF
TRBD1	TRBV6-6	CATRNWDRGSEAFF
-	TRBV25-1	CASTPSGSRSGNTIYF
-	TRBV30	CAWSVLQDTEAFF
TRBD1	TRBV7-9	CASRQTFTGANTEAFF
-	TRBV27	CASSLGGRSYEQYF
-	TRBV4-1	CASSQPLGADTQYF
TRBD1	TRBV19	CASSIGQGSGELFF
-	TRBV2	CASSGQGVYEQYF
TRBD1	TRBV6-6	CASSRPTGEGFGYTF
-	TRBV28	CASRGAGDYEQYF
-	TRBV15	CATSRDPGYTDTQYF
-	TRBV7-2	CASSTVATSSYEQYF
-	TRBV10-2	CASSESTRGAKGNYGYTF
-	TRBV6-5	CASSPGGFGDTQYF
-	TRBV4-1	CASSQAGGLTYGYTF
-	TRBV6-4	CASSESEVGVNEQFF
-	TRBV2	CAIPLGRGHNEQFF
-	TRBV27	CASSLGRAGEQFF
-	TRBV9	CASSVRSGRDSGNTIYF
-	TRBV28	CASITDRRYGYTF
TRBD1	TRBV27	CASSGQGNEQFF
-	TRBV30	CAWGLGTVSNQPQHF
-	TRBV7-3	CASSLKGLHDEQYF
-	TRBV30	CAWSVRQGNSPLHF
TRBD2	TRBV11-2	CASSFGLAGALPDFGELFF
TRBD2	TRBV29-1	CSVAGLAGTDTQYF
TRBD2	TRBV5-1	CASSLLAGGYETQYF
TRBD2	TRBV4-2	CASSETSGAHEQYF
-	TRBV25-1	CASSEQDSGEQYF
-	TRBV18	CASSPESGGADIQYF
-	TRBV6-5	CASSVSFDINYGYTF
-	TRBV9	CASSPRGGDASYNEQFF
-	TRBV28	CASSLRAGANIQYF
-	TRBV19	CASSTGTTPSYEQYF
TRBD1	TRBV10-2	CASSDRTGGQPQHF
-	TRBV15	CATSRGRGGAGYEQYF
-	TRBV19	CASSPRGGAQPQHF
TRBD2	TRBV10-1	CASSTSGNRNEQFF
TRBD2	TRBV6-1	CASRTPGLAGSEQFF
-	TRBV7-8	CASRGDFPDSGNTIYF